This TCR beta chain emerged from a study of CD8 T cells in Susac syndrome. Study-wide findings and caveats: Clonal expansion involving Susac CD8+ cells peaked in TEMRA cells and active patients. The total CD8+ repertoires contained about 16 Susac-specific public clones, and the CD8+ TEMRA repertoires contained 4 to 6.

The recently defined diagnostic criteria for definite or probable disease were met by the Susac syndrome patients. TEMRA cells underwent FACS enrichment and CD8+ and CD4+ T cells underwent negative isolation. RNA amounts of 0.5 to 1 ug underwent reverse transcription with random hexamers. MiXCR, applied by TCRdb to the immunoSEQ multiplex PCR reads, yields one record per CDR3 protein. The sample records approximately 80,000 distinct CDR3 sequences, approximately 93% being singletons. The V end lost 11 bases, the J end lost 2 bases, and 13 bases lay between the germline ends. Germline V gene data show CDR1 as SEHNR and CDR2 as FQNEAQ (reference sequence). The CDR3 loop spans 12 amino acids. About this clonotype itself: Its antigen is undetermined.

This sequence originates from a human donor with Susac syndrome. The sequenced sample was CD8+ T cells from PBMCs. This chain connects TRBV7-9 to TRBJ2-7; no definite D call. The CDR3, as DNA: TGTGCCGGGTCCTTTTCCGCCTACGAGCAGTACTTC. Amino acid sequence: CAGSFSAYEQYF.